The rows below give T cell receptor beta chains drawn from one sample of a study of T-cell reconstitution after alpha-beta-depleted transplantation in children. A single record per CDR3 protein comes from TCRdb applying MiXCR to the PCR reads. Among nearly 550,000 distinct CDR3 sequences listed, approximately 16% were seen once. The sample here was PBMCs from the stem cell graft donor, taken from the stem cell graft. Every receptor here comes from a human donor who donated a stem cell graft to a child with acute lymphoblastic leukemia. CDR3s include the opening cysteine and the closing phenylalanine or tryptophan. The order of the fields is D gene, V gene, J gene, clone size, CDR3 DNA, CDR3 protein. The D gene is left open where the match is weak. Clone size is given for some rows only: seen once, a few or many times, or a class if the clone is expanded.

>-|TRBV18|TRBJ1-1|-
TGTGCCAGCTCAGATTCCGTTAGGAGCCCTGAAGCTTTCTTT
CASSDSVRSPEAFF
>TRBD2|TRBV5-1|TRBJ2-3|-
TGCGCCAGCAGCTTGGAGCCTAGCGGGAGACACACAGATACGCAGTATTTT
CASSLEPSGRHTDTQYF
>TRBD2|TRBV29-1|TRBJ2-1|-
TGCAGCGTTGAAGAACCGAAGCGGGAGGACTACAATGAGCAGTTCTTC
CSVEEPKREDYNEQFF
>TRBD1|TRBV4-1|TRBJ2-7|few
TGCGCCAGCAGCCGGGGGACAGAGCTACGAGAGCAGTACTTC
CASSRGTELREQYF
>TRBD2|TRBV12-3/TRBV12-4|TRBJ2-2|-
TGTGCCAGCAGTTTGGATTCCTACTCGGGGGGTGGCGGGGAGCTGTTTTTT
CASSLDSYSGGGGELFF
>-|TRBV20-1|TRBJ1-2|few
TGCAGTGCTCCCGTTCTAAACGGTGCCCCAAGAGATGGCTACACCTTC
CSAPVLNGAPRDGYTF
>-|TRBV2|TRBJ2-6|-
TGTGCCAGCAGTGAATATGAAGGGTCTGGGGCCAACGTCCTGACTTTC
CASSEYEGSGANVLTF
>-|TRBV24-1|TRBJ1-5|-
TGTGCCACCAGTGATTCTAGCAATCAGCCCCAGCATTTT
CATSDSSNQPQHF
>-|TRBV5-4|TRBJ2-5|-
TGTGCCAGCAGTTTCCGGGCGGGAATAGAGGAGACCCAGTACTTC
CASSFRAGIEETQYF
>-|TRBV20-1|TRBJ2-7|-
TGCAGTGCTAGAGAGGGGGGCTATCCCGTTTACGAGCAGTACTTC
CSAREGGYPVYEQYF
>TRBD1|TRBV5-1|TRBJ1-2|-
TGCGCCAGCAGCCTGGACAGGGGGATACACACCTTC
CASSLDRGIHTF